This TCR beta chain was recorded in a study of Graves' ophthalmopathy and Graves' hyperthyroidism. As for the study in general: The blood sample was drawn at first diagnosis and before any treatment.

Amplified material comprised TCR beta CDR3 regions derived from RNA transcripts. First-round RT-PCR employed HTBI primers, with a second-round multiplex PCR after it. MiXCR, applied by TCRdb to the multiplex PCR reads, yields one record per CDR3 protein. This table holds 200,000 to 250,000 distinct CDR3 sequences, roughly 21% found once. This clonotype has a count of ten or more. The CDR3 runs to 16 residues. The germline gives CDR1 LNHDA, CDR2 SQIVND (reference sequence). The ends were cut back, 1 base at V and 1 base at J, with 11 bases in the middle. Sequencing was done on a sample of peripheral blood. The chain recombines TRBV19 with TRBJ1-5; D unresolved. This receptor was obtained from a woman aged 45-65 years with Graves' ophthalmopathy. CDR3 bases: TGTGCCAGTAGTATAGTTTTTAGCCGGAGCAATCAGCCCCAGCATTTT. The encoded protein is CASSIVFSRSNQPQHF.